This entry concerns a single TCR beta chain. Researchers ran eight separate cDNA reactions for each sample. Each UMI harboured a 6-nucleotide sample barcode and was appended via template switching. TCRdb re-called the 5' RACE reads and gives one entry per CDR3 protein, without DNA. This specimen shows 400,000 to 500,000 distinct CDR3 sequences; the ten leading clones hold 2% to 2.5%. The entry originates in a study of monozygotic twins with inflammatory bowel disease. This CDR3 region has 15 residues. Germline values: CDR1 MDHEN, CDR2 SYDVKM. The specimen sequenced was blood. The chain employs TRBV28 and TRBJ2-3; TCRdb outputs TRBD1, but without DNA this stays unchecked. This TCR came from a human donor with ulcerative colitis or Crohn's disease, or a healthy co-twin of an affected twin (not recorded which). CDR3 protein: CASSSLAAFTDTQYF.